The subject of this entry is one T cell receptor (beta chain). Per germline, CDR1 MNHEY and CDR2 SVGAGI. V lost 11 bases and J 6 bases, leaving 25 bases between the germline ends. CDR3 length equals 15 residues. The sample is drawn from a study of blood T cell repertoires in COVID-19. Data came from immunoSEQ multiplex PCR; TCRdb stores just in-frame clones and leaves some out. The table shows around 370,000 clones, with roughly 91% occurring only once. The sequence was collected from a woman aged 18-29 years who had recovered from COVID-19. The specimen sequenced was PBMCs or T cells enriched from blood (not recorded which). The chain combines TRBV6-5 with TRBJ1-2; D perhaps matches TRBD1 (5 bases). In DNA, the CDR3 is TGTGCCGCCCCGGGCCAGGGCCCTGGATGGAATGGCTACACCTTC. Its translation is CAAPGQGPGWNGYTF.